Below are 27 T cell receptor beta chains sequenced from a single sample in a study of Ad26.COV2.S vaccination and SARS-CoV-2 variants. Sequenced by immunoSEQ multiplex PCR; TCRdb stores in-frame clones only, minus some. The table shows approximately 350,000 clones, with 83% occurring only once. Treatment reported: some 20 received Ad26.COV2.S at low or high dose, single or two shots; 5 received placebo; per-sample allocation not given. Vaccine and placebo recipients were sampled on day 63 after the first injection. The sequencing used peripheral blood, collected in a trial of Ad26.COV2.S vaccine versus placebo. The receptors here all came from a person aged 18 to 59 who received the Ad26.COV2.S COVID-19 vaccine or a placebo.

The V call is TRBV11-2, the J call TRBJ2-7, with D unresolved. This CDR3 is 15 amino acids long. Germline CDR1 and CDR2: SGHAT and FQNNGV. The ends were cut back, 2 bases at V and 7 bases at J, with 18 bases in the middle. The CDR3 protein is CASSLNPAALGEQYF. As DNA, the CDR3 is TGTGCCAGCAGCTTAAATCCAGCTGCCTTGGGGGAGCAGTACTTC.

The rearrangement links TRBV4-1 to TRBJ2-1; 9 nucleotides agree with TRBD1. Germline loops: CDR1 MGHRA, CDR2 YSYEKL. The V segment lost 1 base and the J segment 4 bases; nucleotides outside the gene matches: 2. There are 15 residues in the CDR3. The CDR3 coding sequence is TGCGCCAGCAGCCAAGGGACAGGGGAATACAATGAGCAGTTCTTC. Its protein is CASSQGTGEYNEQFF.

This chain joins TRBV11-2 and TRBJ1-4; 8 bases line up with TRBD1. The J segment lost 7 bases and the V segment lost 3 bases, leaving 4 bases of the junction unmatched. Germline CDR1 is SGHAT and CDR2 is FQNNGV. The CDR3 spans 14 residues. CDR3 bases: TGTGCCAGCAGCTTGACAGGGGAAATTGAAAAACTGTTTTTT. Amino acids: CASSLTGEIEKLFF.

The chain uses TRBV6-2 or TRBV6-3 and TRBJ1-1; D remains ambiguous. Germline V gene sequence: CDR1 MNHEY, CDR2 SVGEGT. Between the trimmed V and J ends, which lost 0 bases and 2 bases, there was a span of 13 bases. CDR3 length: 16 residues. The CDR3 loop reads CASSYSIRQFNTEAFF. CDR3 DNA: TGTGCCAGCAGTTACTCAATTCGCCAGTTCAACACTGAAGCTTTCTTT.

This clone has just a few counts. The chain joins TRBV6-1 to TRBJ1-2; possibly TRBD1 for D (5 bases). V lost 2 bases to trimming and J lost 7 bases, with 14 bases between them. CDR1 is MNHNS and CDR2 is SASEGT in the germline V gene. The CDR3 extends over 14 amino acids. CDR3 residues: CASSETPRTPGYTF. In DNA form, the CDR3 reads TGTGCCAGCAGTGAAACTCCCCGGACACCTGGCTACACCTTC.

The chain combines TRBV2 with TRBJ2-5; TRBD2 matches at 10 bases. This CDR3 region has 15 residues. Germline loops: CDR1 SNHLY, CDR2 FYNNEI. V lost 6 bases and J lost 4; bases outside the gene matches: 8. The DNA for the CDR3 is TGTGCCAGCAGGAAGCGGGGGGGCGTGGGAGAGACCCAGTACTTC. Its translation: CASRKRGGVGETQYF.

The rearrangement uses TRBV11-2 and TRBJ2-7; 8 bases agree with TRBD1. V lost 4 bases to trimming and J lost 5 bases; unmatched junction nucleotides: 13. Germline CDR1 and CDR2: SGHAT and FQNNGV. The CDR3 is made up of 16 amino acids. Here the CDR3 reads CASSSRTRTGRNEQYF. CDR3 DNA: TGTGCCAGCAGCTCTAGGACCAGGACAGGGAGGAACGAGCAGTACTTC.

The chain recombines TRBV7-6 with TRBJ2-5; 7 bases align to TRBD2. Trimming at V came to 1 base and at J to 4 bases, leaving 6 bases not matched to a gene. This CDR3 has 15 residues. Germline assignment: CDR1 SGHVS and CDR2 FNYEAQ. As DNA, the CDR3 is TGTGCCAGCAGCTTAGTAGTAGGGGAGGGAGAGACCCAGTACTTC. Translation: CASSLVVGEGETQYF.

The V call is TRBV3-1 (or the pseudogene TRBV3-2), the J call TRBJ1-1; 8 nucleotides align to TRBD1. V was clipped by 5 bases and J by 7 bases; unmatched bases: 9. The CDR3 has 14 amino acids. Germline CDR1 reads LGHDT; CDR2 reads YNNKEL (reference sequence). The CDR3 DNA follows: TGTGCCAGCAGCTTACCAGGGGGCGCGGGTGAAGCTTTCTTT. Residues: CASSLPGGAGEAFF.

The CDR3 nucleotides are TGTGCCAGCATCCGACAGGGTGGAAGAAATGAAAAACTGTTTTTT. Residues: CASIRQGGRNEKLFF. V gene TRBV2 combines with J gene TRBJ1-4, with TRBD1 identical over 7 bases. The trim removed 7 bases at V and 5 bases at J, leaving 10 bases unmatched. This CDR3 has 15 residues. Germline V gene data show CDR1 as SNHLY and CDR2 as FYNNEI.

V is TRBV18 and J is TRBJ1-1; D call uncertain. CDR1 and CDR2 (germline): KGHSH, LQKENI. This CDR3 has 13 amino acids. Trimming shortened V by 6 bases and J by 3 bases, and 11 bases separated the two germline ends. The CDR3 coding sequence is TGTGCCAGCTCCCCAATCCGGGACACTGAAGCTTTCTTT. Amino acid sequence: CASSPIRDTEAFF.

The chain combines TRBV6-5 with TRBJ1-2, with 9 bases aligning to TRBD1. Per the germline V gene, CDR1 is MNHEY and CDR2 is SVGAGI. Trimming removed 8 bases from V and 3 bases from J; junction bases left unmatched: 7. The CDR3 consists of 14 residues. In nucleotides, the CDR3 is TGTGCCAGCTTACAGGGGGCAGGTTACTATGGCTACACCTTC. This sequence encodes CASLQGAGYYGYTF.

The genes are TRBV29-1 and TRBJ1-5; D gene ambiguous. The V gene's germline CDR1 is SQVTM and CDR2 ANQGSEA. Trimming removed 7 bases at V and 4 bases at J, with 11 bases between. The CDR3 is 12 amino acids. The chain's CDR3 is CSAREPNQPQHF. CDR3 sequence (DNA): TGCAGCGCTCGGGAGCCGAATCAGCCCCAGCATTTT.

This sequence joins TRBV19 and TRBJ1-3, with 9 bases lining up with TRBD1. V dropped 5 bases and J dropped 0; count of bases not matched to a gene: 2. This CDR3 has 15 amino acids. CDR1 LNHDA and CDR2 SQIVND come from the germline V gene (reference sequence). Here the CDR3 DNA reads TGTGCCAGTAGTCAGGGACAGGGCTCTGGAAACACCATATATTTT. Encoded protein: CASSQGQGSGNTIYF.

The rearrangement uses TRBV12-3 or TRBV12-4 and TRBJ1-1, with D hard to call. V was shortened by 3 bases and J by 7 bases, with 9 bases between the two germline ends. The CDR3 covers 12 residues. In DNA, the CDR3 is TGTGCCAGCAGTTTTGAGGACGGTGAAGCTTTCTTT. Protein sequence: CASSFEDGEAFF.

The gene calls are TRBV2 and TRBJ2-7; TRBD2 is a possible D gene (6 bases). Germline V lookup: CDR1 SNHLY, CDR2 FYNNEI. The CDR3 loop spans 14 amino acids. Trimming pared 8 bases from V and 0 bases from J, leaving 14 bases between. The CDR3 is CASSQRTTSYEQYF. The CDR3 nucleotides are TGTGCCAGCTCTCAGCGGACTACCTCCTACGAGCAGTACTTC.

The V gene is TRBV7-2, the J gene TRBJ1-2; D call uncertain. Trimming took 6 bases from V and 5 from J, leaving 19 bases between them. This CDR3 region has 15 residues. Germline-derived CDR1 and CDR2 are SGHTA and FQGNSA. For the CDR3, the DNA is TGTGCCAGCAGTCATAGCCCCAACGACGGTTATGGCTACACCTTC. This translates into CASSHSPNDGYGYTF.

The rearrangement links TRBV3-1 (or the pseudogene TRBV3-2) to TRBJ2-7; D not resolved. Germline values: CDR1 LGHDT, CDR2 YNNKEL (reference sequence). V dropped 3 bases and J dropped 0 bases, with 3 bases sitting between them. This CDR3 has 12 residues. Here the CDR3 DNA reads TGTGCCAGCAGCCAGAGCTCCTACGAGCAGTACTTC. Protein product: CASSQSSYEQYF.

This chain joins TRBV11-2 and TRBJ2-5, with D maybe TRBD1 (5 bases). Trimming shortened V by 5 bases and J by 2 bases, and 18 bases separated the two germline ends. Germline values: CDR1 SGHAT, CDR2 FQNNGV. This CDR3 has 16 amino acids. CDR3 region: CASSQGTTMVQETQYF. The CDR3 bases are TGTGCCAGCAGCCAGGGCACCACAATGGTACAAGAGACCCAGTACTTC.

This clone was counted a single time. This sequence joins TRBV7-9 and TRBJ1-1; D is perhaps TRBD1 (5 bases). The CDR3 runs to 15 residues. CDR1 is SEHNR, CDR2 FQNEAQ, per germline (reference sequence). V shed 5 bases and J shed 11 bases, with 24 bases lying between them. CDR3 sequence: CASSEIRDSHWGAFF. The CDR3, as DNA: TGTGCCAGCAGCGAGATCAGAGACAGCCACTGGGGTGCTTTCTTT.

This sequence joins TRBV4-3 and TRBJ2-1; 12 bases match TRBD2. Trimming took 4 bases from V and 4 from J; bases not matched to a gene: 5. The CDR3 covers 16 residues. Looked up from germline, CDR1 is LGHNA and CDR2 is YSLEER. CDR3 sequence: CASSPRTSGIYNEQFF. The CDR3 bases are TGCGCCAGCAGCCCCCGGACTAGCGGGATTTACAATGAGCAGTTCTTC.

The chain joins TRBV6-1 to TRBJ2-7; 12 bases map to TRBD1. Trimming at V came to 4 bases and at J to 4 bases, leaving 11 bases not matched to a gene. From germline, CDR1 is MNHNS and CDR2 SASEGT. This CDR3 is built from 17 residues. CDR3 nucleotide sequence: TGTGCCAGCAGTGTTTCTTTTCCGGGACAGGGGGCGTACGAGCAGTACTTC. Residues: CASSVSFPGQGAYEQYF.

The chain has TRBV7-2 and TRBJ2-7, with D possibly matching TRBD1 (6 bases). Germline V CDR1 and CDR2: SGHTA, FQGNSA. V was trimmed by 3 bases and J by 0 bases, leaving 12 bases between them. This CDR3 has 15 amino acids. CDR3 amino acids: CASSFSWDTSYEQYF. The CDR3 nucleotides read TGTGCCAGCAGCTTCAGTTGGGACACCTCCTACGAGCAGTACTTC.

The rearrangement uses TRBV5-4 and TRBJ1-2; 8 positions match TRBD1. The CDR3 totals 13 residues. V lost 6 bases, J lost 7 bases, and 8 bases stayed unmatched. CDR1 SGHNT and CDR2 YYREEE come from the germline V gene (reference sequence). The CDR3 DNA is TGTGCCAGCACCAAGGACAGGGTTGTTGGCTACACCTTC. Translating gives CASTKDRVVGYTF.

This clone appeared a few times. V gene TRBV2 combines with J gene TRBJ2-2; D is unresolved. This CDR3 contains 13 residues. CDR1 is SNHLY and CDR2 is FYNNEI in the germline V gene. Trimming took off 7 bases at V and 3 bases at J, with 9 bases between the two ends. The CDR3 sequence is CASMLSHTGELFF. CDR3 bases: TGTGCCAGCATGCTATCTCACACCGGGGAGCTGTTTTTT.

The chain has TRBV24-1 and TRBJ2-1, with D perhaps matching TRBD2 (6 bases). CDR3 length equals 17 residues. The germline V and J ends were trimmed by 3 bases and 6 bases, with 20 bases remaining between them. Per the germline V gene, CDR1 is KGHDR and CDR2 is SFDVKD. CDR3 residues: CATSDPWIAVGSNEQFF. The CDR3 nucleotides read TGTGCCACCAGTGATCCTTGGATAGCGGTGGGGTCCAATGAGCAGTTCTTC.

The V call is TRBV6-1, the J call TRBJ1-5, with D unclear. The length of the CDR3 is 15 residues. Looked up from germline, CDR1 is MNHNS and CDR2 is SASEGT. Deletions cut 1 base from V and 0 bases from J, with 7 bases between. CDR3 in amino acids: CASSEEGLSNQPQHF. The CDR3 DNA follows: TGTGCCAGCAGTGAAGAGGGTCTTAGCAATCAGCCCCAGCATTTT.